This T cell receptor beta chain was identified in a study of cytomegalovirus exposure and HLA in healthy donors. On the study more broadly: The platform used for the 120 or so validation repertoires matched that of the approximately 640 first-cohort repertoires, a later analysis reported.

Notes on this clone: Its antigen is still unknown.

Study-level results: There were a few CMV-associated chains whose specificity for CMV antigens was confirmed in vitro. Despite most TCR sequences being rare, some public TCRs occurred in many donors.

J lost 1 base, V lost 4 bases, and 5 bases had no gene match. The CDR3 contains 17 residues. Germline CDR1 reads MRHNA; CDR2 reads SNTAGT. Libraries were prepared by immunoSEQ multiplex PCR; TCRdb keeps only in-frame clonotypes and omits some of them. The table shows about 220,000 clones, with approximately 90% occurring only once. This TCR was recovered from a woman aged 18-30 years in good health and CMV-seronegative. The genes are TRBV6-4 and TRBJ2-6, with 9 bases fitting TRBD1. What was sequenced was PBMCs. The CDR3 DNA reads as TGTGCCAGCAGTGCACAGGGGGCGGGATCTGGGGCCAACGTCCTGACTTTC. Amino acids: CASSAQGAGSGANVLTF.